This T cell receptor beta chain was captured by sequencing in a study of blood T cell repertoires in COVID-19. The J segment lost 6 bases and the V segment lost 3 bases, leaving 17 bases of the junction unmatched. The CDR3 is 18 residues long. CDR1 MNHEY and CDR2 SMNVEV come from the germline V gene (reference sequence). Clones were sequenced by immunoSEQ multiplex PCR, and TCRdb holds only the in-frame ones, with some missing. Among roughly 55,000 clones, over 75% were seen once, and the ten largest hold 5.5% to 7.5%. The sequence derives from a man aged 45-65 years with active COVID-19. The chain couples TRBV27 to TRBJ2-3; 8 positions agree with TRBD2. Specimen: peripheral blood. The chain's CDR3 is CASSLEPSGSSGGDTQYF. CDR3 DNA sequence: TGTGCCAGCAGTTTGGAACCAAGCGGGAGTTCGGGGGGGGATACGCAGTATTTT.